This T cell receptor (beta chain) originates from a study of CD8+ T cells in alopecia areata (dated by TCRdb to 2016 to 2018). General notes on the study: Skin from C3H/HeJ donors aged 6-12 months with spontaneous alopecia was grafted onto female C3H/HeJ recipients aged roughly 6-10 weeks. RNA was obtained with the PAXgene miRNA kit for fixed scalp, the miRNeasy kit for PBMCs, and the RNeasy kit for mouse skin. Scalp clonality was compared across normal scalp (n=4), patchy alopecia areata scalp (n=8), and alopecia totalis/universalis scalp (n=8). immunoSEQ multiplex PCR using 35 Vbeta forward primers and 13 Jbeta reverse primers was used to amplify TCRbeta CDR3 regions. High-throughput TCRbeta sequencing was used to examine T cell clonal expansion in alopecia areata in both the C3H/HeJ mouse model and human patients. Human TCRbeta sequencing covered scalp tissue and sorted CD4+ and CD8+ peripheral blood T cells from patchy and totalis/universalis alopecia areata patients and healthy controls.

Pooled mouse cutaneous lymph node cells were stained for CD4, CD8alpha, NKG2D, NKG2ACE and other markers and were then sorted on a BD Influx. In its sample, this clone was seen many times. Its antigen is not yet known. Gene names and germline sequences refer to the mouse in this case. Coverage ceases 4 residues before the CDR3 finishes, and the germline J gene fills in the end. Other DNA sequences in this sample translate to the same CDR3. Receptor libraries were prepared by the immunoSEQ multiplex PCR assay. To provide template for TCR sequencing, every sample had RNA extracted and reverse transcribed into cDNA. SuperScript III was used for first-strand cDNA synthesis, primed with a 2:1 mix of oligo-dT and random hexamers. A synthetic immune receptor repertoire was used to measure amplification bias, and any remaining bias was corrected computationally. Sequencing of the libraries was done on Illumina HiSeq with 60 bp reads that cover the CDR3, reading from J toward V. Under the source paper's analysis protocol: Raw reads were preprocessed for error removal, and CDR3 was defined according to IMGT conventions as running from the conserved cysteine to phenylalanine. Clonality was calculated as 1 minus Shannon entropy normalized by log2 of the number of productive unique TCRs. Whether each scalp clone was CD4 or CD8 was inferred by checking scalp TCRbeta sequences against the CD4 and CD8 repertoires from sorted blood. TCRdb holds this immuneACCESS table with in-frame rearrangements only. Some clones are missing; in checked studies, unresolved V genes explain under half, and the rest has no known cause. V and J calls and clone size follow that table, whereas D and trimming were derived from the DNA. This sample shows more than 250,000 clones, and none of them turns up only once. The ten largest make up about 1.2% of the sample.

Relative to germline, V is missing 3 bases and J is missing 3 bases, with 0 bases of the junction outside any gene match. In the germline V gene (reference sequence), CDR1 corresponds to NNHNN and CDR2 to SYGAGS. From the cysteine through the phenylalanine, the CDR3 covers 14 amino acids. Sequencing covers 30 bases of the CDR3, shown here with the frame starting at base 1. Results and caveats for the whole study, not just this receptor: Resident alphabeta T cells in normal human skin are also sequenced, complicating scalp TCR repertoire analysis, unlike mouse skin dominated by gammadelta T cells. Compared with normal scalp, lesional scalp had higher clonality and more expanded CD8+ clones, particularly in alopecia totalis/universalis, a pattern that suggests antigenic drive. Shared TCR sequences between patients were less evident than in mice, which may be partly attributable to HLA diversity in the patient population.

Sequenced material: CD4+ T cells sorted from a lymph node. The rearranged segments are TRBV13-2 and TRBJ2-7; TRBD2 agrees with 13 junctional bases. The sequence derives from a C3H/HeJ mouse with alopecia areata. This strain of mice has MHC haplotype H2-k. CDR3 DNA, as far as it was read: TGTGCCAGCGGTGGGGACTGGGGGGGCTAT. This translates into CASGGDWGGY. The CDR3 in full is CASGGDWGGYEQYF.